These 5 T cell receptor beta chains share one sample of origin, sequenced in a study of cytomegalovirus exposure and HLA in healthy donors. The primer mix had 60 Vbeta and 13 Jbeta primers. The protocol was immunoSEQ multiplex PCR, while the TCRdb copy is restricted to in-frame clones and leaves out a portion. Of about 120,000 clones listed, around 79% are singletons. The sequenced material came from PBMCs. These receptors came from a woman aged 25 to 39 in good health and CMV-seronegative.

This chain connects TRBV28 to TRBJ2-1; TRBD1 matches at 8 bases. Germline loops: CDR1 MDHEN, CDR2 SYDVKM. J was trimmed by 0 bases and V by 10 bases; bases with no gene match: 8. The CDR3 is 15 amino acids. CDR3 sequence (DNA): TGTGCCATCCGCGTTGGGACAGGCTCCTACAATGAGCAGTTCTTC. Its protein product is CAIRVGTGSYNEQFF.

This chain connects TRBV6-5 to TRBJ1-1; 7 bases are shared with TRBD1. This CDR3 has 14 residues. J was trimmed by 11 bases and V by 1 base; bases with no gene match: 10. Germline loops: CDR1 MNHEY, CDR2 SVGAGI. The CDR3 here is CASSYLGGVAAAFF. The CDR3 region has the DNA TGTGCCAGCAGTTACTTAGGGGGCGTAGCGGCCGCTTTCTTT.

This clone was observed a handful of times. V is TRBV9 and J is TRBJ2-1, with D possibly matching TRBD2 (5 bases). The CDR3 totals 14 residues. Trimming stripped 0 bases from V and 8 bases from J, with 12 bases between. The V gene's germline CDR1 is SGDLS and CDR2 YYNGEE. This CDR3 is CASSVELDLDEQFF. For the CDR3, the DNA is TGTGCCAGCAGCGTAGAACTAGACTTGGATGAGCAGTTCTTC. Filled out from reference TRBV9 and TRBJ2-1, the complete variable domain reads DSGVTQTPKHLITATGQRVTLRCSPRSGDLSVYWYQQSLDQGLQFLIQYYNGEERAKGNILERFSAQQFPDLHSELNLSSLELGDSALYFCASSVELDLDEQFFGPGTRLTVL.

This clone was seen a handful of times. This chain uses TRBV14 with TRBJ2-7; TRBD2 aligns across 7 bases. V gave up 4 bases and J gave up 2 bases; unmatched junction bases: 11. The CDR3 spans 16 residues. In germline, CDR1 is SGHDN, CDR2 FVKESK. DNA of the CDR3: TGTGCCAGCAGCCTTTTCCGAGGCGGGAGCCCCTACGAGCAGTACTTC. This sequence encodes CASSLFRGGSPYEQYF. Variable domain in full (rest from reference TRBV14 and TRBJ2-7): EAGVTQFPSHSVIEKGQTVTLRCDPISGHDNLYWYRRVMGKEIKFLLHFVKESKQDESGMPNNRFLAERTGGTYSTLKVQPAELEDSGVYFCASSLFRGGSPYEQYFGPGTRLTVT.

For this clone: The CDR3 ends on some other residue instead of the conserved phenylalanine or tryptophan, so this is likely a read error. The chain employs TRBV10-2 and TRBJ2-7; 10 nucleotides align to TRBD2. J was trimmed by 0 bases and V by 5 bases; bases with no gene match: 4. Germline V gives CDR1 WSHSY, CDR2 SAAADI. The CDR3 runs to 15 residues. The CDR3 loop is CASSLSGGASYEQYS. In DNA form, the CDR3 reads TGCGCCAGCAGTTTGAGCGGGGGGGCCTCCTACGAGCAGTACTCC.